These 19 T cell receptor beta chains share one sample of origin, sequenced in a study of OX40 agonist ivuxolimab in advanced cancers. Measured with immunoSEQ multiplex PCR; TCRdb has only the in-frame clones, and not every one. The sample contains approximately 45,000 clones, approximately 83% of which appear only once. The source was CD4+ or CD8+ T cells sorted from blood, collected in a trial of the OX40 agonist ivuxolimab. The receptors were gathered from an adult with an advanced solid tumor such as melanoma, head and neck, liver or kidney cancer.

The chain recombines TRBV2 with TRBJ2-5; the match to TRBD1 covers 11 bases. With V trimmed by 1 base and J by 5 bases, 6 bases remained unmatched. The germline V gene encodes CDR1 SNHLY and CDR2 FYNNEI. CDR3 length: 16 amino acids. The CDR3 coding sequence is TGTGCCAGCAGTGAAGACGGGACAGGGGGTGGGGAGACCCAGTACTTC. As protein: CASSEDGTGGGETQYF.

The genes are TRBV4-1 and TRBJ2-1, with TRBD2 matching over 8 bases. J lost 4 bases, V lost 0 bases, and 2 bases had no gene match. The CDR3 spans 15 residues. The germline CDR1 and CDR2 sequences are MGHRA and YSYEKL. The CDR3: CASSQDIAGYNEQFF. CDR3 DNA: TGCGCCAGCAGCCAAGACATAGCGGGGTACAATGAGCAGTTCTTC.

V usage is TRBV11-2 and J usage is TRBJ2-5, with a weak D call TRBD2 (7 bases). The germline gives CDR1 SGHAT, CDR2 FQNNGV. V shed 6 bases and J shed 4 bases, with 24 bases lying between them. The CDR3 has 17 amino acids. CDR3 in amino acids: CASSSWEGDSYLETQYF. DNA for the CDR3: TGTGCCAGCAGTTCCTGGGAGGGGGATTCTTATTTAGAGACCCAGTACTTC.

The chain couples TRBV28 to TRBJ2-7; a weak D match, TRBD1 (6 bases). The CDR3 runs 14 residues. CDR1 and CDR2 from the germline V gene are MDHEN and SYDVKM. V dropped 6 bases and J dropped 3 bases, with 15 bases sitting between them. CDR3 coding DNA: TGTGCCAGCAGCTCCACAACAGGGTTCTACGAGCAGTACTTC. The encoded protein is CASSSTTGFYEQYF.

V and J are TRBV6-1 and TRBJ1-2; D is possibly TRBD1 (5 bases). CDR1 MNHNS and CDR2 SASEGT come from the germline V gene. V lost 6 bases and J 2 bases, leaving 10 bases between the germline ends. This CDR3 has 13 residues. CDR3 region: CASRTGVNYGYTF. The CDR3 DNA follows: TGTGCCAGCAGGACGGGGGTGAACTATGGCTACACCTTC.

This clone was counted a few times. This sequence joins TRBV6-5 and TRBJ2-3, with unresolved D. The V and J ends lost 6 bases and 2 bases respectively, with 6 bases between them. The CDR3 runs 12 residues. Per the germline V gene, CDR1 is MNHEY and CDR2 is SVGAGI. CDR3 loop: CASRDNTDTQYF. DNA of the CDR3: TGTGCCAGCAGAGACAACACAGATACGCAGTATTTT.

The V and J genes are TRBV21-1 and TRBJ2-7; the D segment call TRBD1 is taken from the table without a DNA check. TRBV21-1 is tagged as a pseudogene. The CDR3 contains 15 residues. The CDR3 DNA follows: TGTGCCAGCAGCTCAGGCCGGGACACAGACTACGAGCAGTACTTC. Translated: CASSSGRDTDYEQYF.

The table lists this clone with a few counts. The V call is TRBV19, the J call TRBJ1-5; the D gene is possibly TRBD1 (5 bases). CDR3 size: 14 residues. The germline V and J ends were trimmed by 8 bases and 0 bases, with 11 bases remaining between them. Germline V gene sequence: CDR1 LNHDA, CDR2 SQIVND (reference sequence). The CDR3 DNA reads as TGTGCCAGTTCGGGGCATGATAGCAATCAGCCCCAGCATTTT. It is translated as CASSGHDSNQPQHF. Based on the CDR3 plus reference TRBV19 and TRBJ1-5, the full variable domain is DGGITQSPKYLFRKEGQNVTLSCEQNLNHDAMYWYRQDPGQGLRLIYYSQIVNDFQKGDIAEGYSVSREKKESFPLTVTSAQKNPTAFYLCASSGHDSNQPQHFGDGTRLSIL.

The rearrangement links TRBV6-5 to TRBJ2-5; the D is unclear. Trimming removed 5 bases from V and 5 bases from J, with 9 bases in between. The CDR3 has 12 amino acids. Germline values: CDR1 MNHEY, CDR2 SVGAGI. This CDR3 is CASSLRWETQYF. The CDR3 region has the DNA TGTGCCAGCAGTCTCAGGTGGGAGACCCAGTACTTC.

CDR3 bases: TGTGCCAGCAGTTACCTCGGGACGATAGCTTTCTTT. It yields the protein CASSYLGTIAFF. The chain has TRBV6-5 and TRBJ1-1, with a possible D match to TRBD1 (5 bases). This CDR3 is 12 amino acids long. V dropped 2 bases and J dropped 10 bases, with 11 bases sitting between them. Per the germline V gene, CDR1 is MNHEY and CDR2 is SVGAGI.

The V gene is TRBV9, the J gene TRBJ1-2; 7 bases line up with TRBD1. There are 13 residues in the CDR3. J was trimmed by 6 bases and V by 3 bases; bases with no gene match: 5. Germline CDR1 is SGDLS and CDR2 is YYNGEE. Written as DNA, the CDR3 is TGTGCCAGCAGCGGACAGGGTGTCGATGGCTACACCTTC. This translates into CASSGQGVDGYTF.

The chain combines TRBV27 with TRBJ2-7, with D possibly being TRBD2 (5 bases). Trimming took 5 bases from V and 5 from J, leaving 13 bases between them. Looked up from germline, CDR1 is MNHEY and CDR2 is SMNVEV (reference sequence). The CDR3 sequence is 13 residues long. The CDR3 nucleotides read TGTGCCAGCAGTCTAGCAAGAGAGGACGAGCAGTACTTC. Translation gives CASSLAREDEQYF.

The chain recombines TRBV28 with TRBJ2-1, with D hard to call. This CDR3 region has 14 residues. The germline gives CDR1 MDHEN, CDR2 SYDVKM. V dropped 5 bases and J dropped 13 bases, with 21 bases sitting between them. CDR3 region: CASSITSSTTDQFF. The CDR3 nucleotides are TGTGCCAGCAGTATAACCAGTAGTACAACGGATCAGTTCTTC.

This sequence joins TRBV28 and TRBJ2-1; 9 bases fit TRBD2. CDR3 size: 15 residues. The V segment lost 5 bases and the J segment 7 bases; nucleotides outside the gene matches: 9. Germline V gene lookup returns CDR1 MDHEN and CDR2 SYDVKM. CDR3 bases: TGTGCCAGCAGTCTGGCGGCGGGAGGGAGGAATGAGCAGTTCTTC. Translated, it gives CASSLAAGGRNEQFF.

The rearrangement uses TRBV28 and TRBJ2-7, with D possibly matching TRBD2 (5 bases). There are 15 residues in the CDR3. CDR1 and CDR2 from the germline V gene are MDHEN and SYDVKM. V was shortened by 5 bases and J by 3 bases, with 17 bases between the two germline ends. CDR3 protein: CASSASHSSIYEQYF. Written as DNA, the CDR3 is TGTGCCAGCAGTGCTAGCCACAGTAGCATCTACGAGCAGTACTTC.

The chain joins TRBV28 to TRBJ2-7; 9 bases line up with TRBD1. Trimming removed 10 bases from V and 0 bases from J; junction bases left unmatched: 4. CDR1 MDHEN and CDR2 SYDVKM come from the germline V gene. CDR3 length equals 13 residues. The CDR3 DNA reads as TGTGCCACCGGGACAGGGCTCTCCTACGAGCAGTACTTC. Protein: CATGTGLSYEQYF.

This clone was detected a few times. The rearrangement uses TRBV29-1 and TRBJ1-1; tentatively, D is TRBD1 (6 bases). CDR3 length: 11 amino acids. Germline V CDR1 and CDR2: SQVTM, ANQGSEA. Trimming cost V 3 bases and J 10 bases, with 12 bases left between them. DNA for the CDR3: TGCAGCGTTGAGGGGGGCGCAGGAGCTTTCTTT. Protein: CSVEGGAGAFF. Filled out from reference TRBV29-1 and TRBJ1-1, the complete variable domain reads SAVISQKPSRDICQRGTSLTIQCQVDSQVTMMFWYRQQPGQSLTLIATANQGSEATYESGFVIDKFPISRPNLTFSTLTVSNMSPEDSSIYLCSVEGGAGAFFGQGTRLTVV.

The chain links TRBV11-2 to TRBJ2-7, with 7 bases fitting TRBD2. CDR1 and CDR2 from the germline V gene are SGHAT and FQNNGV. Trimming took 1 base from V and 0 from J; bases not matched to a gene: 9. The CDR3 runs 17 residues. CDR3 in DNA: TGTGCCAGCAGCTTAGGGGGCGGGCGGGGGAGCTCCTACGAGCAGTACTTC. This encodes CASSLGGGRGSSYEQYF.

The genes are TRBV20-1 and TRBJ2-5; 8 bases fit TRBD2. The CDR3 covers 11 residues. Germline-derived CDR1 and CDR2 are DFQATT and SNEGSKA (reference sequence). V gave up 6 bases and J gave up 5 bases; unmatched junction bases: 2. CDR3 sequence reads: CSARTSETQYF. Written as DNA, the CDR3 is TGCAGTGCCCGGACTAGCGAGACCCAGTACTTC.